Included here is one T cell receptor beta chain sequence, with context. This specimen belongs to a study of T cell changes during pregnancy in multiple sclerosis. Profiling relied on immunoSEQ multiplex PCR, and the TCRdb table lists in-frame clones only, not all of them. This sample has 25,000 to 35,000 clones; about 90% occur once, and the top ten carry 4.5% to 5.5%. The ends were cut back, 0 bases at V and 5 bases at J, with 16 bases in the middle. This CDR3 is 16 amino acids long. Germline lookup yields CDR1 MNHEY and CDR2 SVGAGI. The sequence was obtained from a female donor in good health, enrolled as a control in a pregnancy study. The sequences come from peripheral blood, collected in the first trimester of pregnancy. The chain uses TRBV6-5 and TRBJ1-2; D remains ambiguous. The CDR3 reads CASSYSSQHRGYGYTF. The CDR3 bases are TGTGCCAGCAGTTACTCTAGTCAGCATCGGGGATATGGCTACACCTTC.